The 18 T cell receptor beta chains presented below share a single source sample, sequenced in a study of OX40 agonist ivuxolimab in advanced cancers. Data came from immunoSEQ multiplex PCR; TCRdb stores just in-frame clones and leaves some out. The sample yields more than 40,000 clones, about nine tenths seen once. The starting material was CD4+ or CD8+ T cells sorted from blood, obtained in a trial of the OX40 agonist ivuxolimab. The receptor source for this set is an adult with an advanced solid tumor such as melanoma, head and neck, liver or kidney cancer.

The chain has TRBV28 and TRBJ1-2; tentatively, D is TRBD1 (6 bases). Germline-derived CDR1 and CDR2 are MDHEN and SYDVKM. The CDR3 covers 15 residues. The V end was cut by 3 bases, the J end by 5 bases, with 16 bases between. The CDR3 is CASSLGGHSTYGYTF. In DNA, the CDR3 is TGTGCCAGCAGTTTGGGGGGACATTCGACTTATGGCTACACCTTC.

The chain links TRBV6-5 to TRBJ1-3; D unclear. V was cut by 0 bases and J by 0 bases, with 9 bases left in between. This CDR3 comprises 16 residues. Germline CDR1 reads MNHEY; CDR2 reads SVGAGI. The CDR3 spells CASSYSTGSSGNTIYF. The CDR3 DNA is TGTGCCAGCAGTTACTCGACCGGGTCCTCTGGAAACACCATATATTTT.

This chain uses TRBV5-1 with TRBJ2-1, with TRBD2 identical over 13 bases. V was pared by 3 bases and J by 10 bases, with 7 bases of the junction left unmatched. Germline V gives CDR1 SGHRS, CDR2 YFSETQ. CDR3 length: 15 residues. The chain's CDR3 is CASSSIGLAGDEQFF. The CDR3 region has the DNA TGCGCCAGCAGCTCGATCGGACTAGCGGGGGACGAGCAGTTCTTC.

This CDR3 reads CASSVAPGVKQETQYF. CDR3 coding DNA: TGTGCCAGCAGCGTAGCTCCAGGGGTTAAGCAAGAGACCCAGTACTTC. J is TRBJ2-5 and V is TRBV9; D perhaps matches TRBD1 (6 bases). V lost 0 bases, J lost 2 bases, and 14 bases lay in between. This CDR3 has 16 amino acids. CDR1 and CDR2 from the germline V gene are SGDLS and YYNGEE.

The chain employs TRBV29-1 and TRBJ2-1; 10 bases are shared with TRBD1. This CDR3 contains 13 residues. Germline V lookup: CDR1 SQVTM, CDR2 ANQGSEA. After removal of 4 bases from V and 5 bases from J, the junction contained 2 bases not matched to a gene. CDR3 nucleotides: TGCAGCGTTGGCGGGACAGGGGACAATGAGCAGTTCTTC. It specifies CSVGGTGDNEQFF.

The J gene is TRBJ1-1, the V gene TRBV28, with D uncertain. CDR3 length: 15 residues. V shed 2 bases and J shed 0 bases, with 10 bases lying between them. Germline values: CDR1 MDHEN, CDR2 SYDVKM. In nucleotides, the CDR3 is TGTGCCAGCAGTTTACGGACGGTCATGAACACTGAAGCTTTCTTT. It translates to CASSLRTVMNTEAFF.

The chain links TRBV9 to TRBJ1-1; maybe TRBD1 (6 bases). The CDR3 extends over 13 amino acids. Germline CDR1 is SGDLS and CDR2 is YYNGEE. V was shortened by 3 bases and J by 9 bases, with 15 bases between the two germline ends. CDR3: CASSAGGQGKAFF. The CDR3 coding sequence is TGTGCCAGCAGCGCCGGGGGGCAGGGAAAAGCTTTCTTT.

This chain joins TRBV28 and TRBJ1-5; D ambiguous. This CDR3 spans 16 amino acids. Deletions cut 7 bases from V and 0 bases from J, with 16 bases between. Germline-derived CDR1 and CDR2 are MDHEN and SYDVKM. The CDR3 is CASTGPRVYSNQPQHF. The CDR3, as DNA: TGTGCCAGCACGGGTCCCCGAGTTTATAGCAATCAGCCCCAGCATTTT.

The rearrangement uses TRBV7-9 and TRBJ2-1; D is perhaps TRBD1 (6 bases). The CDR3 has 14 residues. CDR1 and CDR2 (germline): SEHNR, FQNEAQ (reference sequence). The ends were cut back, 5 bases at V and 5 bases at J, with 13 bases in the middle. In nucleotides, the CDR3 is TGTGCCAGCAGCCGCTCTGACAGGAACAATGAGCAGTTCTTC. This gives the protein CASSRSDRNNEQFF.

The J gene is TRBJ2-3, the V gene TRBV7-6, with 10 bases lining up with TRBD2. The CDR3 sequence is 16 residues long. Trimming at V came to 5 bases and at J to 0 bases, leaving 5 bases not matched to a gene. CDR1 is SGHVS and CDR2 is FNYEAQ in the germline V gene. CDR3 residues: CASSDSAGGSTDTQYF. Written as DNA, the CDR3 is TGTGCCAGCAGCGATTCAGCGGGGGGGAGCACAGATACGCAGTATTTT.

The chain combines TRBV5-1 with TRBJ2-1; 9 bases agree with TRBD1. V gave up 0 bases and J gave up 6 bases; unmatched junction bases: 13. CDR3 size: 18 residues. Germline V CDR1 and CDR2: SGHRS, YFSETQ. The CDR3 DNA reads as TGCGCCAGCAGCTTGGCCCCTACCGGGACAGGGCGGGTCAATGAGCAGTTCTTC. Encoded protein: CASSLAPTGTGRVNEQFF.

The chain is built from TRBV28 and TRBJ1-2, with 10 bases lining up with TRBD1. Germline values: CDR1 MDHEN, CDR2 SYDVKM. The V segment lost 4 bases and the J segment 5 bases; nucleotides outside the gene matches: 1. The CDR3 sequence is 13 residues long. The CDR3, as DNA: TGTGCCAGCAGTTGGGACAGGGGATATGGCTACACCTTC. This sequence encodes CASSWDRGYGYTF.

The rearrangement joins TRBV5-4 to TRBJ1-1; D uncertain. This CDR3 region has 15 residues. CDR1 and CDR2 (germline): SGHNT, YYREEE (reference sequence). V was trimmed by 2 bases and J by 5 bases, leaving 16 bases between them. This chain's CDR3 is CASSFLDGVATEAFF. DNA of the CDR3: TGTGCCAGCAGCTTCCTGGATGGGGTTGCAACTGAAGCTTTCTTT.

The V call is TRBV6-5, the J call TRBJ2-3; no firm D call. The ends were cut back, 0 bases at V and 0 bases at J, with 7 bases in the middle. In germline, CDR1 is MNHEY, CDR2 SVGAGI. The CDR3 is 15 amino acids. The CDR3 loop is CASSYSESSTDTQYF. The CDR3 DNA reads TGTGCCAGCAGTTACTCGGAATCTAGCACAGATACGCAGTATTTT.

This chain uses TRBV27 with TRBJ1-1; TRBD1 is a possible D gene (6 bases). The germline gives CDR1 MNHEY, CDR2 SMNVEV (reference sequence). The CDR3 contains 14 residues. V was shortened by 3 bases and J by 4 bases, with 12 bases between the two germline ends. The CDR3 sequence: CASSLYRESTEAFF. The CDR3 nucleotides are TGTGCCAGCAGTTTGTACAGGGAGAGCACTGAAGCTTTCTTT.

The CDR3 loop reads CASSRKGDYNEQFF. CDR3 sequence (DNA): TGTGCCAGCAGCCGCAAGGGGGACTACAATGAGCAGTTCTTC. The rearrangement joins TRBV7-9 to TRBJ2-1; D is perhaps TRBD1 (6 bases). Trimming removed 5 bases from V and 3 bases from J, with 11 bases in between. Germline V lookup: CDR1 SEHNR, CDR2 FQNEAQ (reference sequence). The CDR3 runs to 14 residues. Full variable domain (rest looked up from reference TRBV7-9 and TRBJ2-1): DTGVSQNPRHKITKRGQNVTFRCDPISEHNRLYWYRQTLGQGPEFLTYFQNEAQLEKSRLLSDRFSAERPKGSFSTLEIQRTEQGDSAMYLCASSRKGDYNEQFFGPGTRLTVL.

V is TRBV6-6 and J is TRBJ1-1; the D is unclear. Germline V gives CDR1 MNHNY, CDR2 SVGAGI (reference sequence). This CDR3 spans 15 amino acids. Trimming removed 5 bases from V and 1 base from J, with 14 bases in between. Written as DNA, the CDR3 is TGTGCCAGCAGTCCACCCGGACGGACGAACACTGAAGCTTTCTTT. Encoded protein: CASSPPGRTNTEAFF.

The V and J genes are TRBV6-5 and TRBJ1-2; D not resolved. V lost 4 bases, J lost 2 bases, and 11 bases lay in between. This CDR3 has 14 amino acids. From germline, CDR1 is MNHEY and CDR2 SVGAGI. CDR3 region: CASSSSGGNYGYTF. The CDR3 region has the DNA TGTGCCAGCAGTTCCTCCGGAGGGAACTATGGCTACACCTTC.